A single sample gave rise to the 25 T cell receptor beta chains below, sequenced in a study of beta chain features in type 1 diabetes. The isolated RNA, all of it, was reverse transcribed, so expressed TCRB transcripts were what got sequenced. Measured with immunoSEQ multiplex PCR; TCRdb has only the in-frame clones, and not every one. Of under 450,000 clones in the sample, around 13% are singletons; the top ten hold roughly 0.033%. Sequencing was done on a sample of naive CD4+ T cells from blood. These receptors were taken from a man aged 25 to 40 in good health.

This clone was detected a few times. V and J are TRBV7-2 and TRBJ2-1; perhaps TRBD1 as D (5 bases). Germline CDR1 and CDR2: SGHTA and FQGNSA. Trimming pared 1 base from V and 5 bases from J, leaving 9 bases between. CDR3 length: 14 amino acids. The chain's CDR3 is CASSLVTGNNEQFF. CDR3 nucleotide sequence: TGTGCCAGCAGCTTAGTCACAGGAAACAATGAGCAGTTCTTC. The variable domain in full, completed from reference TRBV7-2 and TRBJ2-1, reads GAGVSQSPSNKVTEKGKDVELRCDPISGHTALYWYRQSLGQGLEFLIYFQGNSAPDKSGLPSDRFSAERTGGSVSTLTIQRTQQEDSAVYLCASSLVTGNNEQFFGPGTRLTVL.

This clone was counted between two and nine times. This rearrangement joins TRBV4-1 to TRBJ2-1, with D possibly matching TRBD1 (6 bases). The CDR3 runs to 16 residues. From germline, CDR1 is MGHRA and CDR2 YSYEKL. Trimming took 5 bases from V and 12 from J, leaving 26 bases between them. CDR3 nucleotide sequence: TGCGCCAGCAGCGCCAGACCCGGACAGACAGCATCCGGGCAGTTCTTC. This translates into CASSARPGQTASGQFF.

The chain has TRBV5-6 and TRBJ2-7, with TRBD2 matching over 8 bases. The CDR3 loop spans 14 amino acids. The germline V gene has CDR1 SGHDT and CDR2 YYEEEE. The V and J ends lost 4 bases and 3 bases, in that order; junction bases with no gene match: 6. The CDR3 sequence: CASSPGTRGYEQYV. CDR3 coding DNA: TGTGCCAGCAGCCCAGGGACTAGGGGCTACGAGCAGTACGTC.

This clone was picked up one time. This chain uses TRBV9 with TRBJ2-5; TRBD2 agrees at 11 bases. CDR1 SGDLS and CDR2 YYNGEE come from the germline V gene. Trimming at V came to 0 bases and at J to 8 bases, leaving 6 bases not matched to a gene. This CDR3 contains 15 residues. The CDR3 reads CASSVEALAGGTQYF. The CDR3 bases are TGTGCCAGCAGCGTAGAAGCTCTAGCGGGGGGTACCCAGTACTTC.

J is TRBJ2-1 and V is TRBV10-3, with D possibly being TRBD1 or TRBD2 (5 bases each). Germline lookup yields CDR1 ENHRY and CDR2 SYGVKD. The CDR3 extends over 16 amino acids. V was pared by 4 bases and J by 10 bases, with 23 bases between. In DNA, the CDR3 is TGTGCCATCAGTGGCAAGGGAGAACAGGCGATCCGAGAGCAGTTCTTC. Encoded protein: CAISGKGEQAIREQFF.

This clone was observed a handful of times. The J gene is TRBJ2-1, the V gene TRBV7-2, with D hard to call. The V end lost 2 bases, the J end lost 13 bases, and 15 bases lay between the germline ends. The CDR3 has 13 residues. Germline CDR1 SGHTA, CDR2 FQGNSA. The chain's CDR3 is CASSLSRSGFQFF. As DNA, the CDR3 is TGTGCCAGCAGCTTAAGCCGCTCTGGGTTTCAGTTCTTC.

This chain links TRBV5-4 with TRBJ2-3; D not certain. The V end lost 0 bases, the J end lost 0 bases, and 8 bases lay between the germline ends. This CDR3 comprises 15 residues. Germline loops: CDR1 SGHNT, CDR2 YYREEE (reference sequence). The CDR3 nucleotides are TGTGCCAGCAGCTTGGTAGTAACTAGCACAGATACGCAGTATTTT. This translates into CASSLVVTSTDTQYF.

The genes are TRBV7-6 and TRBJ2-7, with 7 bases lining up with TRBD1. V lost 5 bases, J lost 3 bases, and 7 bases stayed unmatched. CDR1 and CDR2 from the germline V gene are SGHVS and FNYEAQ. CDR3 length equals 14 residues. The CDR3 loop is CASSGGQRNYEQYF. CDR3 nucleotides: TGTGCCAGCAGCGGGGGACAGCGCAACTACGAGCAGTACTTC.

V and J are TRBV2 and TRBJ2-7, with a weak D call TRBD1 (6 bases). The CDR3 extends over 14 amino acids. Per the germline V gene, CDR1 is SNHLY and CDR2 is FYNNEI. Trimming removed 4 bases at V and 3 bases at J, with 13 bases between. CDR3 amino acids: CASSVETGHYEQYF. DNA for the CDR3: TGTGCCAGCAGTGTTGAGACAGGTCACTACGAGCAGTACTTC.

This clone appeared a few times. The chain links TRBV2 to TRBJ1-6, with 7 bases identical to TRBD1. V lost 11 bases and J lost 5; bases outside the gene matches: 9. The germline CDR1 and CDR2 sequences are SNHLY and FYNNEI. The CDR3 contains 14 residues. Written as DNA, the CDR3 is TGTGCCTACGGAGGGGGACAGAATAATTCACCCCTCCACTTT. As protein: CAYGGGQNNSPLHF.

The table lists this clone with a count of one. J is TRBJ2-5 and V is TRBV7-3; a possible D gene is TRBD1 (6 bases). V was cut by 3 bases and J by 2 bases, with 7 bases left in between. Germline V gene sequence: CDR1 SGHTA, CDR2 FQGTGA. This CDR3 is 13 amino acids long. CDR3: CASSFRGQETQYF. CDR3 DNA: TGTGCCAGCAGCTTCAGGGGACAAGAGACCCAGTACTTC.

This clone was observed a handful of times. V and J are TRBV28 and TRBJ2-7; no clear D gene. CDR3 length equals 10 residues. CDR1 and CDR2 (germline): MDHEN, SYDVKM. V lost 5 bases and J lost 5, with 4 bases in between. The CDR3 here is CASSINEQYF. The CDR3 DNA follows: TGTGCCAGCAGTATAAACGAGCAGTACTTC.

This clone was seen more than once but under ten times. The rearrangement joins TRBV10-3 to TRBJ2-3; 8 nucleotides agree with TRBD2. CDR1 and CDR2 from the germline V gene are ENHRY and SYGVKD. The ends lost 8 bases at V and 0 bases at J; junction bases unmatched: 4. CDR3 length: 14 residues. The CDR3 nucleotides read TGTGCCATCGGTCCTAGCGGGAGCACAGATACGCAGTATTTT. Amino acid sequence: CAIGPSGSTDTQYF.

The chain joins TRBV7-9 to TRBJ1-5; D is undetermined. CDR1 SEHNR and CDR2 FQNEAQ come from the germline V gene (reference sequence). This CDR3 has 13 amino acids. Trimming removed 2 bases from V and 7 bases from J, with 9 bases in between. CDR3 nucleotide sequence: TGTGCCAGCAGCTTACTGGGTCGACAGCCCCAGCATTTT. This gives the protein CASSLLGRQPQHF.

This clone was counted only a few times. The chain recombines TRBV7-9 with TRBJ2-7; D is perhaps TRBD2 (6 bases). This CDR3 has 16 residues. V was clipped by 1 base and J by 5 bases, with 18 bases between them. The germline V gene encodes CDR1 SEHNR and CDR2 FQNEAQ (reference sequence). The CDR3 sequence: CASSLGRRGSSHEQYF. The CDR3 DNA sequence: TGTGCCAGCAGCTTAGGCCGGCGGGGCTCGTCTCACGAGCAGTACTTC.

The chain recombines TRBV30 with TRBJ2-3; tentative D call: TRBD2 (5 bases). The V end lost 5 bases, the J end lost 3 bases, and 9 bases lay between the germline ends. This CDR3 region has 12 residues. Per germline, CDR1 GTSNPN and CDR2 SVGIG (reference sequence). The CDR3 sequence is CAWAPGTDTQYF. The DNA for the CDR3 is TGTGCCTGGGCGCCGGGAACAGATACGCAGTATTTT.

This clone was recorded a few times. The V gene is TRBV7-6, the J gene TRBJ2-1; D is possibly TRBD2 (6 bases). The CDR3 consists of 16 residues. Germline values: CDR1 SGHVS, CDR2 FNYEAQ. Trimming pared 1 base from V and 6 bases from J, leaving 16 bases between. CDR3 nucleotide sequence: TGTGCCAGCAGCTTAGTTAAGTTTAGCGGAATCAATGAGCAGTTCTTC. This gives the protein CASSLVKFSGINEQFF.

This chain connects TRBV7-2 to TRBJ1-1; D remains unclear. The CDR3 covers 14 residues. The germline V gene has CDR1 SGHTA and CDR2 FQGNSA. Trimming stripped 5 bases from V and 5 bases from J, with 15 bases between. CDR3 protein: CASSPRGGDTEAFF. The CDR3 bases are TGTGCCAGCAGCCCTAGAGGCGGGGATACTGAAGCTTTCTTT.

The gene calls are TRBV11-3 and TRBJ2-3; D not resolved. Germline CDR1 SGHNT, CDR2 YENEEA. CDR3 length equals 13 residues. V lost 7 bases to trimming and J lost 0 bases, with 8 bases between them. The CDR3 region has the DNA TGTGCCAGCACCCGGACCAGCACAGATACGCAGTATTTT. Amino acids: CASTRTSTDTQYF.

The gene calls are TRBV11-3 and TRBJ2-4; 9 nucleotides agree with TRBD1. Trimming at V came to 5 bases and at J to 7 bases, leaving 3 bases not matched to a gene. CDR3 length: 13 amino acids. Germline values: CDR1 SGHNT, CDR2 YENEEA. The CDR3 coding sequence is TGTGCCAGCAGCAGGACAGGGGAGAACATTCAGTACTTC. It yields the protein CASSRTGENIQYF.

This clone was recorded a few times. V usage is TRBV28 and J usage is TRBJ1-2; no clear D. CDR1 and CDR2 (germline): MDHEN, SYDVKM. The V gene lost 3 bases and the J gene lost 4 bases, with 15 bases spanning the gap. The CDR3 has 15 amino acids. The CDR3 protein is CASSFAFGLGYGYTF. CDR3 DNA: TGTGCCAGCAGTTTCGCCTTTGGGCTAGGCTATGGCTACACCTTC.

This clone was seen a handful of times. The gene calls are TRBV20-1 and TRBJ1-1, with unresolved D. CDR3 length equals 11 residues. Germline CDR1 reads DFQATT; CDR2 reads SNEGSKA (reference sequence). Trimming removed 4 bases from V and 1 base from J, with 4 bases in between. The CDR3 loop reads CSAKKNTEAFF. The CDR3 DNA reads as TGCAGTGCTAAAAAGAACACTGAAGCTTTCTTT.

In this sample, this clone turned up a few times. This chain links TRBV30 with TRBJ1-5; D is unresolved. The CDR3 loop spans 14 amino acids. V was clipped by 3 bases and J by 2 bases, with 11 bases between them. CDR1 and CDR2 (germline): GTSNPN, SVGIG (reference sequence). Here the CDR3 DNA reads TGTGCCTGGAGAGGACGGCAACGCAATCAGCCCCAGCATTTT. Protein: CAWRGRQRNQPQHF.

This clone was counted only a few times. V and J are TRBV5-1 and TRBJ2-3, with 9 bases lining up with TRBD2. CDR3 length: 15 residues. Germline V gene lookup returns CDR1 SGHRS and CDR2 YFSETQ. Trimming at V came to 2 bases and at J to 1 base, leaving 2 bases not matched to a gene. The CDR3 sequence: CASSFGLARTDTQYF. CDR3 DNA: TGCGCCAGCAGCTTCGGACTAGCGCGCACAGATACGCAGTATTTT.

The V and J genes are TRBV7-9 and TRBJ2-7; 11 bases map to TRBD1. In germline, CDR1 is SEHNR, CDR2 FQNEAQ (reference sequence). The CDR3 has 17 amino acids. The ends lost 1 base at V and 4 bases at J; junction bases unmatched: 9. The CDR3 reads CASSLGGRDRGTYEQYF. For the CDR3, the DNA is TGTGCCAGCAGCTTAGGTGGCCGGGACAGGGGGACTTACGAGCAGTACTTC.